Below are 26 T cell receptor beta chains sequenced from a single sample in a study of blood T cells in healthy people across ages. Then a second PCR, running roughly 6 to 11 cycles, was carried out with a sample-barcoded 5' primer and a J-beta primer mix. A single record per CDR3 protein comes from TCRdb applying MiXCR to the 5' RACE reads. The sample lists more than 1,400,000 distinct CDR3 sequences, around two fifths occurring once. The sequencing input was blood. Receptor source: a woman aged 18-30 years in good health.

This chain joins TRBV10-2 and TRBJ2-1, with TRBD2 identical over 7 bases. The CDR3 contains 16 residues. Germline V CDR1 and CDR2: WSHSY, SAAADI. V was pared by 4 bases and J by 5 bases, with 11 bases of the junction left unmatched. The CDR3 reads CASSVYAGDPNNEQFF. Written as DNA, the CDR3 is TGCGCCAGCAGTGTCTATGCGGGGGACCCGAACAATGAGCAGTTCTTC.

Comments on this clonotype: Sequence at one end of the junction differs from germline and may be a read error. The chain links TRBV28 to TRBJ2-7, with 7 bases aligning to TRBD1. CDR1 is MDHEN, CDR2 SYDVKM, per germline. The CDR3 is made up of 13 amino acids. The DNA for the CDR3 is TGTGCCAGTATACAGGGGAACACCTACGAGCGGTACTTC. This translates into CASIQGNTYERYF.

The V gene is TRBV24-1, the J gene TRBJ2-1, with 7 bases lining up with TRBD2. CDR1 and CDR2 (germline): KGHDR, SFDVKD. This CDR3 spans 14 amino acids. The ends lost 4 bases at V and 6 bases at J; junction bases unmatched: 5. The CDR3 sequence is CATSDLGLPNEQFF. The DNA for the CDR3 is TGTGCCACCAGTGACCTGGGACTACCCAATGAGCAGTTCTTC.

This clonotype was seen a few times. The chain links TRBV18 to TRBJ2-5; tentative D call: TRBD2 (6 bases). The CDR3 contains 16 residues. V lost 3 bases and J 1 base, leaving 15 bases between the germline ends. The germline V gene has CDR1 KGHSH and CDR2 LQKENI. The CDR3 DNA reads TGTGCCAGCTCACCGGGAGGCACCGCGGGCCAAGAGACCCAGTACTTC. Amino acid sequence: CASSPGGTAGQETQYF. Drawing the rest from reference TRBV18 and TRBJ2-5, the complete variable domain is NAGVMQNPRHLVRRRGQEARLRCSPMKGHSHVYWYRQLPEEGLKFMVYLQKENIIDESGMPKERFSAEFPKEGPSILRIQQVVRGDSAAYFCASSPGGTAGQETQYFGPGTRLLVL.

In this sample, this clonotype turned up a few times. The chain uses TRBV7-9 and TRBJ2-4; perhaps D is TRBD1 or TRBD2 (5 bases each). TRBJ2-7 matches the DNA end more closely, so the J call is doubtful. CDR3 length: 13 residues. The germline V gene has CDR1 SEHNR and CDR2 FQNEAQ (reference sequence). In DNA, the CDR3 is TGTGCCAGCAGCTTCGGCAGGGACCACGAGCAGTACTTC. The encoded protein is CASSFGRDHEQYF.

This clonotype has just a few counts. CDR3 in DNA: TGTGCCAGCAGCCAAGTTCTGGGGGCGGGAGAAAACACAGATACGCAGTATTTT. It is translated as CASSQVLGAGENTDTQYF. The V call is TRBV3-1, the J call TRBJ2-3, with TRBD2 as a possible D gene (7 bases). Germline assignment: CDR1 LGHDT and CDR2 YNNKEL (reference sequence). This CDR3 region has 18 residues. With 1 base removed from V and 2 bases from J, the gap between germline ends came to 19 bases.

The CDR3 coding sequence is TGTGCCAGCAGCCCGACAGGGGGTGAATCACCCCTCCACTTT. Amino acid sequence: CASSPTGGESPLHF. This sequence joins TRBV14 and TRBJ1-6, with 9 bases matching TRBD1. The V gene end was trimmed by 4 bases and the J gene end by 10 bases; junction bases not matched to a gene: 5. There are 14 residues in the CDR3. The germline V gene encodes CDR1 SGHDN and CDR2 FVKESK.

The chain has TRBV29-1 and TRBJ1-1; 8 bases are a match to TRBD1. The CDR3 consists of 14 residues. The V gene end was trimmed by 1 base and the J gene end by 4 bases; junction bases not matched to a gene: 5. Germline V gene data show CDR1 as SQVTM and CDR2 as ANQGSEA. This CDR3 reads CSVEAITGGTEAFF. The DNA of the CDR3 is TGCAGCGTTGAAGCTATAACAGGGGGCACTGAAGCTTTCTTT.

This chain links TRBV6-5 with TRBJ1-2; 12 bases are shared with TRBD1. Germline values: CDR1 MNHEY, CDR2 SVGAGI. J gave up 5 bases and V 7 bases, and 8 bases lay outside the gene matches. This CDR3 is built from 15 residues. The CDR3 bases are TGTGCCAGCACCACGGGGACAGGGGGCGTATATGGCTACACCTTC. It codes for CASTTGTGGVYGYTF.

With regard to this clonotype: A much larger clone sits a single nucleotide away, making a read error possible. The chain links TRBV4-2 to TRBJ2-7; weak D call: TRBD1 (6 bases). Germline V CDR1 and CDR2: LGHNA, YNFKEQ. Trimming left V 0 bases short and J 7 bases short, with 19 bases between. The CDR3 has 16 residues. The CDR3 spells CASSQEPGDVLNEQYF. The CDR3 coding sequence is TGTGCCAGCAGCCAAGAGCCAGGGGATGTTCTCAATGAGCAGTACTTC.

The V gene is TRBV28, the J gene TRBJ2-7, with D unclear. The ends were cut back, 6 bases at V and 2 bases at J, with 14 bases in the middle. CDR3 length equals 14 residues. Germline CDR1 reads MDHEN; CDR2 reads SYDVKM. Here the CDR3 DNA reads TGTGCCAGCAGACGGACCCAGAAGGCCTACGAGCAGTACTTC. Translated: CASRRTQKAYEQYF.

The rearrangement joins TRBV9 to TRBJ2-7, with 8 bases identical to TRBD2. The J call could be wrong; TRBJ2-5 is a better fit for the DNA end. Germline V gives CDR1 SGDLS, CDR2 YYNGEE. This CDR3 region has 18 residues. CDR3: CASSPGLAGGPVYETQYF. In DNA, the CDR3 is TGTGCCAGCAGCCCAGGACTAGCTGGAGGGCCTGTATATGAGACCCAGTACTTC.

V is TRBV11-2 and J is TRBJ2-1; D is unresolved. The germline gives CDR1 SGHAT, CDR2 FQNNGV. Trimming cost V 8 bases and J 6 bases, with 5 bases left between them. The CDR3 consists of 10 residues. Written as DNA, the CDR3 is TGTGCCAGCCACTCCAATGAGCAGTTCTTC. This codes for CASHSNEQFF. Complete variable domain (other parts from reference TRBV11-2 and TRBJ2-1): EAGVAQSPRYKIIEKRQSVAFWCNPISGHATLYWYQQILGQGPKLLIQFQNNGVVDDSQLPKDRFSAERLKGVDSTLKIQPAKLEDSAVYLCASHSNEQFFGPGTRLTVL.

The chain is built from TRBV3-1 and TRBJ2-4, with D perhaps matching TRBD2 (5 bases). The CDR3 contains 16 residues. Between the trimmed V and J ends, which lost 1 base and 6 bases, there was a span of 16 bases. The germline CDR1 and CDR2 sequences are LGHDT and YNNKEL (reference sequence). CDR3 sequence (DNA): TGTGCCAGCAGCCAAGGAGGGCCCGAACAGCTAAACATTCAGTACTTC. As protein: CASSQGGPEQLNIQYF.

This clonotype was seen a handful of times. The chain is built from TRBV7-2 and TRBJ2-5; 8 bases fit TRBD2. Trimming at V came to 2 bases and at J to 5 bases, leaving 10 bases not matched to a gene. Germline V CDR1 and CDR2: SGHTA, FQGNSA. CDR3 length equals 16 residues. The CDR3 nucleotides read TGTGCCAGCAGCTTAAGTACCTCTAGCGGGTATGAGACCCAGTACTTC. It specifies CASSLSTSSGYETQYF.

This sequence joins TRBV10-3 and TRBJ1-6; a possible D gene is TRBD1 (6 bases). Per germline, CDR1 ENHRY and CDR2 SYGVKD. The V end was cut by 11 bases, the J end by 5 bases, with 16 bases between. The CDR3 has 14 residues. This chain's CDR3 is CAAGGQENNSPLHF. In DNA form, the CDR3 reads TGTGCCGCCGGGGGGCAGGAGAATAATTCACCCCTCCACTTT.

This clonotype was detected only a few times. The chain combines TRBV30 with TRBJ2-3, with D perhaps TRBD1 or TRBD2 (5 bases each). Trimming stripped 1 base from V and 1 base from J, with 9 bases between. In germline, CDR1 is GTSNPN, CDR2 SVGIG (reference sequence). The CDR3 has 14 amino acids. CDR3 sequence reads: CAWSGGVGTDTQYF. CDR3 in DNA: TGTGCCTGGAGTGGAGGGGTCGGCACAGATACGCAGTATTTT.

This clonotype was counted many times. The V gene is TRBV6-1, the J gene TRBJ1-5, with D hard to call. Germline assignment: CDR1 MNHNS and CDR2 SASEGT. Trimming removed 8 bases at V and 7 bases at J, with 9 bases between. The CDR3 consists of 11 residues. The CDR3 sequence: CASGVDQPQHF. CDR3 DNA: TGTGCCAGCGGGGTTGACCAGCCCCAGCATTTT.

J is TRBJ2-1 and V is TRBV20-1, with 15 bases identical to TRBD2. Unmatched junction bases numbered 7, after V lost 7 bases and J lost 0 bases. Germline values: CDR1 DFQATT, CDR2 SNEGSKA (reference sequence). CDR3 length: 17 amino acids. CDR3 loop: CSVGTSGRPSSYNEQFF. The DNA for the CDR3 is TGCAGTGTCGGGACTAGCGGGAGGCCCAGCTCCTACAATGAGCAGTTCTTC.

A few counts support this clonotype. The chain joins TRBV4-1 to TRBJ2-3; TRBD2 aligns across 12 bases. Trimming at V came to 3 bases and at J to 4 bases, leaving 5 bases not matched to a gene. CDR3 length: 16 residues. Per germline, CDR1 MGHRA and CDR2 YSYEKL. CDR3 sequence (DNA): TGCGCCAGCAGCCACCCTAGCGGGAGGGTATCAGATACGCAGTATTTT. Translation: CASSHPSGRVSDTQYF.

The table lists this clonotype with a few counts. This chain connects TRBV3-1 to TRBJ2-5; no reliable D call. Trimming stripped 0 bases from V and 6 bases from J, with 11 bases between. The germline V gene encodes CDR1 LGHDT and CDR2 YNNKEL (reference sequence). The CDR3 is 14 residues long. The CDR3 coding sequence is TGTGCCAGCAGCCAAGAAGAGTTTGCGAAGACCCAGTACTTC. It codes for CASSQEEFAKTQYF.

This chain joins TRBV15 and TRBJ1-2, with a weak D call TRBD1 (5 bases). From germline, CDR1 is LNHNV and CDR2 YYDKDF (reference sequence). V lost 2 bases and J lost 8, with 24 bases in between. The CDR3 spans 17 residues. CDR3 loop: CATSRSGTGTAGEGYTF. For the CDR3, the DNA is TGTGCCACCAGCAGAAGCGGTACCGGGACGGCTGGCGAGGGCTACACCTTC.

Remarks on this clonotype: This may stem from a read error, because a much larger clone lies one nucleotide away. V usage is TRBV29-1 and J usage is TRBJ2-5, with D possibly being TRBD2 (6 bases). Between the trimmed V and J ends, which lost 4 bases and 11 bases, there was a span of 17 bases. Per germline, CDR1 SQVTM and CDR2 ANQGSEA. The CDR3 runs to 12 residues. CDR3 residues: CSVVPAGSEQYF. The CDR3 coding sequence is TGCAGCGTTGTTCCAGCGGGCAGTGAGCAGTACTTC.

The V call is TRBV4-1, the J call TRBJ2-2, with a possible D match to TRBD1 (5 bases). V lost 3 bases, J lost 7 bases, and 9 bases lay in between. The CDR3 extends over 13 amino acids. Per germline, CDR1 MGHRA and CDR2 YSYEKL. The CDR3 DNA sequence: TGCGCCAGCAGCCAGTCTCAGGGCGGGGAGCTGTTTTTT. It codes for CASSQSQGGELFF.

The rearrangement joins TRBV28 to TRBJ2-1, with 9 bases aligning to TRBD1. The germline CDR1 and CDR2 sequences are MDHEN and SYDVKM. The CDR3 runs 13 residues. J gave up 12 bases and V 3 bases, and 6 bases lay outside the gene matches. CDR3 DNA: TGTGCCAGCAGTTTCCGGACAGGGGAGGGGCAGTTCTTC. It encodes CASSFRTGEGQFF. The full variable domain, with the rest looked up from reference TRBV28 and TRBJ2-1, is DVKVTQSSRYLVKRTGEKVFLECVQDMDHENMFWYRQDPGLGLRLIYFSYDVKMKEKGDIPEGYSVSREKKERFSLILESASTNQTSMYLCASSFRTGEGQFFGPGTRLTVL.

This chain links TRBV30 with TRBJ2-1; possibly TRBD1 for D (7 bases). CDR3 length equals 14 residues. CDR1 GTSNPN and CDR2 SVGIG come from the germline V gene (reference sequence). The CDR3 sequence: CAVAQGGPYNEQFF. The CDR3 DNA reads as TGTGCGGTTGCTCAGGGGGGACCCTACAATGAGCAGTTCTTC.